The 18 T cell receptor beta chains below all came from one sample that was sequenced in a study of blood T cell repertoires in COVID-19. TCRdb's copy holds only in-frame clones and misses some; the assay was immunoSEQ multiplex PCR. The sample includes 180,000 or so clones, roughly 90% of them seen just once. Sequenced input: PBMCs or T cells enriched from blood (not recorded which). The receptors derive from a woman younger than 30 who had recovered from COVID-19.

J is TRBJ1-3 and V is TRBV19; D uncertain. V shed 6 bases and J shed 0 bases, with 9 bases lying between them. CDR1 is LNHDA and CDR2 is SQIVND in the germline V gene (reference sequence). This CDR3 is built from 14 residues. The CDR3 is CASRETSSGNTIYF. As DNA, the CDR3 is TGTGCCAGTAGGGAGACGAGCTCTGGAAACACCATATATTTT.

The CDR3 DNA is TGTGCCAGCAGACTAGGGACAGGGGAAAGCAACGAGCAGTACTTC. Translated: CASRLGTGESNEQYF. V is TRBV6-5 and J is TRBJ2-7; 10 bases line up with TRBD1. V lost 6 bases to trimming and J lost 5 bases; unmatched junction nucleotides: 10. The CDR3 length is 15 residues. In germline, CDR1 is MNHEY, CDR2 SVGAGI.

This chain uses TRBV4-3 with TRBJ2-1, with TRBD2 matching over 11 bases. Trimming removed 4 bases from V and 7 bases from J; junction bases left unmatched: 9. Germline V gene lookup returns CDR1 LGHNA and CDR2 YSLEER. The CDR3 is 16 residues long. The CDR3 DNA follows: TGCGCCAGCAGCCGAATAGCGGGAGGGCCGGGTAATGAGCAGTTCTTC. Protein: CASSRIAGGPGNEQFF.

The chain is built from TRBV29-1 and TRBJ2-3, with TRBD2 as a possible D gene (5 bases). The CDR3 is 16 amino acids. V lost 2 bases and J 4 bases, leaving 19 bases between the germline ends. The V gene's germline CDR1 is SQVTM and CDR2 ANQGSEA. In DNA form, the CDR3 reads TGCAGCGTTGAAACCCCCGAGGTCGGAGGCTCAGATACGCAGTATTTT. Translated, it gives CSVETPEVGGSDTQYF.

The chain employs TRBV19 and TRBJ2-1, with TRBD1 matching 7 bases. The germline V gene encodes CDR1 LNHDA and CDR2 SQIVND (reference sequence). The trim removed 6 bases at V and 1 base at J, leaving 6 bases unmatched. The CDR3 has 15 amino acids. CDR3 protein: CASSLDRVSYNEQFF. Here the CDR3 DNA reads TGTGCCAGTAGCCTCGACAGGGTGTCCTACAATGAGCAGTTCTTC.

The chain is built from TRBV29-1 and TRBJ2-2; 8 bases agree with TRBD2. This CDR3 has 12 amino acids. The V and J ends lost 4 bases and 6 bases, in that order; junction bases with no gene match: 1. Germline values: CDR1 SQVTM, CDR2 ANQGSEA. CDR3 amino acids: CSVGGLAGELFF. DNA for the CDR3: TGCAGCGTTGGGGGACTAGCCGGGGAGCTGTTTTTT.

The rearrangement joins TRBV21-1 to TRBJ1-5; the D call in the table, TRBD1, was not verified against the DNA. TRBV21-1 is a pseudogene. The CDR3 has 16 amino acids. CDR3 sequence: CASSPSDRAGNQPQHF. The CDR3 DNA is TGTGCCAGCAGCCCCTCGGACAGGGCCGGGAATCAGCCCCAGCATTTT.

This chain links TRBV10-3 with TRBJ2-7; D possibly corresponds to TRBD1 (6 bases). The CDR3 spans 15 residues. V shed 2 bases and J shed 4 bases, with 15 bases lying between them. CDR1 ENHRY and CDR2 SYGVKD come from the germline V gene. The DNA of the CDR3 is TGTGCCATCAGTGAGCCCGACTCAGACAGGTACGAGCAGTACTTC. Amino acid sequence: CAISEPDSDRYEQYF.

A single count supports this clone. J is TRBJ1-5 and V is TRBV18; perhaps TRBD1 as D (6 bases). This CDR3 contains 13 residues. V lost 5 bases and J lost 7, with 12 bases in between. Germline V gene data show CDR1 as KGHSH and CDR2 as LQKENI. CDR3 in DNA: TGTGCCAGCTCAACAGGGTACCAACAGCCCCAGCATTTT. Translating it yields CASSTGYQQPQHF.

The CDR3 loop is CASSSGASGRNEQYF. The CDR3 DNA follows: TGCGCCAGCAGCTCCGGGGCTAGCGGGAGGAACGAGCAGTACTTC. V and J are TRBV4-1 and TRBJ2-7; TRBD2 agrees at 11 bases. CDR3 length: 15 amino acids. V lost 5 bases, J lost 5 bases, and 8 bases stayed unmatched. Germline loops: CDR1 MGHRA, CDR2 YSYEKL.

The sample holds one count of this clone. The rearrangement joins TRBV27 to TRBJ2-1; D is uncertain. V was clipped by 4 bases and J by 7 bases, with 5 bases between them. This CDR3 spans 11 amino acids. Germline CDR1 MNHEY, CDR2 SMNVEV (reference sequence). Here the CDR3 reads CASSSTNEQFF. Here the CDR3 DNA reads TGTGCCAGCAGTTCCACAAATGAGCAGTTCTTC.

CDR3 amino acids: CASSLDSSNQPQHF. The CDR3 DNA reads TGTGCCAGCAGCTTAGACAGTAGCAATCAGCCCCAGCATTTT. The chain carries TRBV7-9 and TRBJ1-5; D is unresolved. The V end was cut by 1 base, the J end by 0 bases, with 4 bases between. In germline, CDR1 is SEHNR, CDR2 FQNEAQ (reference sequence). The CDR3 consists of 14 residues.

The chain is built from TRBV5-1 and TRBJ1-1, with D possibly matching TRBD1 (6 bases). V lost 0 bases and J 0 bases, leaving 18 bases between the germline ends. Germline CDR1 SGHRS, CDR2 YFSETQ. The CDR3 has 18 residues. CDR3: CASSLGQGRGGLNTEAFF. CDR3 DNA: TGCGCCAGCAGCTTGGGTCAGGGGCGAGGAGGTTTGAACACTGAAGCTTTCTTT.

The rearrangement uses TRBV20-1 and TRBJ2-7; D remains unclear. Germline lookup yields CDR1 DFQATT and CDR2 SNEGSKA (reference sequence). The CDR3 runs to 14 residues. Deletions cut 5 bases from V and 2 bases from J, with 16 bases between. The CDR3 DNA sequence: TGCAGTGCTCGTGGAGAGTCCTCCGCCTACGAGCAGTACTTC. Translated: CSARGESSAYEQYF.

V is TRBV4-2 and J is TRBJ2-5; 13 nucleotides line up with TRBD2. The CDR3 is 16 residues long. Germline assignment: CDR1 LGHNA and CDR2 YNFKEQ. J lost 4 bases, V lost 2 bases, and 4 bases had no gene match. CDR3 DNA sequence: TGTGCCAGCAGCCAAAGGACTAGCGGGAGTGGAGAGACCCAGTACTTC. It is translated as CASSQRTSGSGETQYF.

CDR3 residues: CASSIRLAGGTNTGELFF. The DNA of the CDR3 is TGTGCCAGTAGTATTAGACTAGCGGGAGGTACGAACACCGGGGAGCTGTTTTTT. The chain couples TRBV19 to TRBJ2-2; 13 bases match TRBD2. The J segment lost 0 bases and the V segment lost 3 bases, leaving 4 bases of the junction unmatched. Germline CDR1 LNHDA, CDR2 SQIVND (reference sequence). The CDR3 runs to 18 residues.

This clone was counted once. The chain joins TRBV2 to TRBJ2-1; TRBD2 matches at 11 bases. Unmatched junction bases numbered 10, after V lost 6 bases and J lost 9 bases. The CDR3 covers 15 residues. CDR1 is SNHLY and CDR2 is FYNNEI in the germline V gene. The CDR3 nucleotides are TGTGCCAGCAGAGATACTAGCGGGAGAATCGCTGAGCAGTTCTTC. Protein: CASRDTSGRIAEQFF. Looking up the rest from reference TRBV2 and TRBJ2-1 gives the full variable domain: EPEVTQTPSHQVTQMGQEVILRCVPISNHLYFYWYRQILGQKVEFLVSFYNNEISEKSEIFDDQFSVERPDGSNFTLKIRSTKLEDSAMYFCASRDTSGRIAEQFFGPGTRLTVL.

The V gene is TRBV9, the J gene TRBJ1-6; no firm D call. The CDR3 spans 15 residues. V was shortened by 0 bases and J by 10 bases, with 14 bases between the two germline ends. CDR1 and CDR2 from the germline V gene are SGDLS and YYNGEE. The CDR3 protein is CASSVGTREKSPLHF. CDR3 DNA sequence: TGTGCCAGCAGCGTAGGAACGCGGGAAAAGTCACCCCTCCACTTT.